This T cell receptor beta chain was captured by sequencing in a study of blood T cell repertoires in COVID-19. Study-level background: Samples of COVID-19 (acute and convalescent) were obtained from the United States, Italy and Spain. Sources were T cells, B-cell-depleted T cells, or PBMCs; the material itself was cDNA or gDNA.

The V and J ends lost 1 base and 6 bases, in that order; junction bases with no gene match: 8. This CDR3 is built from 15 residues. Germline V CDR1 and CDR2: SEHNR, FQNEAQ (reference sequence). While infection was still active, Seattle patients were enrolled and then followed longitudinally. Original processing methods: Reference gene primer amplification gave estimated nucleated cell counts. Here immunoSEQ multiplex PCR was the method, and the copy in TCRdb shows in-frame clones only, minus some. The D gene and trimming were derived from the DNA, and the V and J assignments and clone size from that table. The sample has 390,000 or so clones; more than 70% are singletons.

This sequence joins TRBV7-9 and TRBJ1-2; 7 positions agree with TRBD1. The clonotype was recovered from a woman aged 25-40 years with COVID-19, enrolled during active disease. The sequenced sample was peripheral blood. In DNA, the CDR3 is TGTGCCAGCAGCTTAGGTGGGGGCAGGGGGAATGGCTACACCTTC. Protein: CASSLGGGRGNGYTF.